This T cell receptor (beta chain) comes out of a study of blood T cells in healthy people across ages. As for the study in general: About one barcoded beta molecule was captured per two T cells (by template switching).

Overall study results and limits: Across the age range, TCR beta diversity per million T cells fell in a roughly linear way. What prevented conclusive comparison of naive and antigen-experienced cells was that PBMCs were unsorted.

The junction had 4 bases not matched to a gene; V was cut back by 5 bases and J by 4 bases. CDR3 length: 13 amino acids. Every sample gave at least 6 micrograms of total RNA when it was extracted. Combining a sample-barcoded 5' primer with a J-beta primer mix, a second PCR ran for about 7 to 12 cycles. TCRdb re-called the 5' RACE reads with MiXCR, one entry per CDR3 protein. The sample includes about 1.4 million distinct CDR3 sequences, roughly 60% of them seen just once. Points on this clonotype: What it binds is unknown.

Material for sequencing was blood. This TCR derives from a man between 18 and 35 years old in good health. The chain links TRBV12-3 or TRBV12-4 to TRBJ1-2; 7 nucleotides agree with TRBD1. CDR3 coding DNA: TGTGCCAGCAGTGACCGGGACAGCTATGGCTACACCTTC. Translated, it gives CASSDRDSYGYTF.